This T cell receptor beta chain was identified in a study of OX40 agonist ivuxolimab in advanced cancers. The CDR3 consists of 14 residues. In germline, CDR1 is LGHNA, CDR2 YSLEER. Trimming cost V 4 bases and J 7 bases, with 16 bases left between them. The protocol was immunoSEQ multiplex PCR, while the TCRdb copy is restricted to in-frame clones and leaves out a portion. Of roughly 93,000 clones in the sample, approximately 80% are singletons; the top ten hold around 5.8%. The sequences come from CD4+ or CD8+ T cells sorted from blood, collected in a trial of the OX40 agonist ivuxolimab. This chain uses TRBV4-3 with TRBJ1-1, with D possibly being TRBD1 (6 bases). The TCR comes from an adult with an advanced solid tumor such as melanoma, head and neck, liver or kidney cancer. The CDR3 region is CASSRGGGAIEAFF. In DNA, the CDR3 is TGCGCCAGCAGCCGGGGCGGGGGGGCTATTGAAGCTTTCTTT.